This TCR beta chain was found in a study of shared clonotypes between healthy human individuals. Produced via immunoSEQ multiplex PCR; TCRdb's table is partial and in-frame only. The data contain a few million clones, around 93% of them singletons. Deletions cut 8 bases from V and 5 bases from J, with 12 bases between. The CDR3 spans 12 residues. Germline CDR1 reads MNHEY; CDR2 reads SMNVEV (reference sequence). Sequenced: naive CD4+ T cells from PBMCs. The subset denotes: CD45RA+ positively selected. This receptor was taken from a man aged 18 to 29 in good health. Some clones in this sample may be carry-over from other donors' samples. The chain is built from TRBV27 and TRBJ2-5, with unresolved D. CDR3 nucleotide sequence: TGTGCCAGCGTACTTACTTCGGAGACCCAGTACTTC. Translating it yields CASVLTSETQYF.